The clone carrying this TCR beta chain was seen once. Its specificity is unknown. The record originates from a study of graft-versus-host responses after intestinal transplantation. Study at large: Every one of the recipients received anti-thymocyte globulin induction and afterwards took tacrolimus and steroids for about 3 years.

TCRdb keeps only in-frame clones here, not all; method: immunoSEQ multiplex PCR. The sample has about 130,000 clones; about 92% are singletons. Germline V gene sequence: CDR1 SGHAT, CDR2 FQDESV (reference sequence). The CDR3 has 11 residues. With 2 bases clipped from V and 14 bases from J, the junction kept 4 bases outside the gene matches. The chain employs TRBV11-1 and TRBJ2-3, with 7 bases identical to TRBD1. This TCR was recovered from a human donor who received an intestinal transplant. Source: unstimulated CD4+ T cells sorted from spleen or lymph node cells, taken before intestinal transplant. CDR3 region: CASSLTGARYF. In DNA, the CDR3 is TGTGCCAGCAGCTTAACAGGGGCACGGTATTTT.